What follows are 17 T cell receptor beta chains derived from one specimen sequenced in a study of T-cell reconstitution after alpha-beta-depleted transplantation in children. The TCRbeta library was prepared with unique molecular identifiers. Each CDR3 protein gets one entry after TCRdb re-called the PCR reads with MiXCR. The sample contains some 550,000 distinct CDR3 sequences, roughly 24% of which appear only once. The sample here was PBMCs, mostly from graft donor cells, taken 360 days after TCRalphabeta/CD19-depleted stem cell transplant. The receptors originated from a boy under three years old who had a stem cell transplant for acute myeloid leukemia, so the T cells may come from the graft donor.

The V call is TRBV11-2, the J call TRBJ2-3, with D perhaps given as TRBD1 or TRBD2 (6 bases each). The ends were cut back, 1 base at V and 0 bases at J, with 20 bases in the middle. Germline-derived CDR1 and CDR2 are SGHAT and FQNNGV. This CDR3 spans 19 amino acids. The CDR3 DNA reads TGTGCCAGCAGCTTAGTTCTCGGCTTAGGGGGGAGTAGCACAGATACGCAGTATTTT. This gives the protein CASSLVLGLGGSSTDTQYF.

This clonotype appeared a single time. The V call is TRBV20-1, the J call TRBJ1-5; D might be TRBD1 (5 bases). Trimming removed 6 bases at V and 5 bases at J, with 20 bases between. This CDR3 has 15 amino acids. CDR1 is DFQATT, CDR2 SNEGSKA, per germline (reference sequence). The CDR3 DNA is TGCAGTGCCACCCAGGACAATGGAATATATCAGCCCCAGCATTTT. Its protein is CSATQDNGIYQPQHF.

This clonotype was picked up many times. The CDR3 region has the DNA TGTGCCAGCAGCTTTGTGAGGGTGAACACTGAAGCTTTCTTT. It codes for CASSFVRVNTEAFF. The chain uses TRBV7-2 and TRBJ1-1; D gene unclear. V lost 3 bases to trimming and J lost 0 bases, with 8 bases between them. Germline loops: CDR1 SGHTA, CDR2 FQGNSA. The CDR3 has 14 amino acids.

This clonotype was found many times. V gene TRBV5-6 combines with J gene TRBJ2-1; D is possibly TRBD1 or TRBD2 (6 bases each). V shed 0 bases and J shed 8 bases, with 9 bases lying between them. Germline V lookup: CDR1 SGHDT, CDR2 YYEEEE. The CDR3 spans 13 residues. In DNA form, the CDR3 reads TGTGCCAGCAGCTTGGTGGGGGGCTATGAGCAGTTCTTC. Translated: CASSLVGGYEQFF.

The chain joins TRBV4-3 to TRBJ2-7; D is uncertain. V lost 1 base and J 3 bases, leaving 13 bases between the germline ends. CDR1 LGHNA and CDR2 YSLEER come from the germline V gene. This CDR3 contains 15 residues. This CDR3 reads CASSQVFQTDYEQYF. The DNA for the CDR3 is TGCGCCAGCAGCCAAGTCTTCCAGACCGACTACGAGCAGTACTTC.

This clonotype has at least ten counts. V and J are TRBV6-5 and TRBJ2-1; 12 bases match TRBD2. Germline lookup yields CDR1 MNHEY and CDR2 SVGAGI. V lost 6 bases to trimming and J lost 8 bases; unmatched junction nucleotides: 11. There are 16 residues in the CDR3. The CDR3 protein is CASSFLTSGGRHEQFF. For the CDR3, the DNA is TGTGCCAGCAGCTTCCTAACTAGCGGGGGGCGGCATGAGCAGTTCTTC.

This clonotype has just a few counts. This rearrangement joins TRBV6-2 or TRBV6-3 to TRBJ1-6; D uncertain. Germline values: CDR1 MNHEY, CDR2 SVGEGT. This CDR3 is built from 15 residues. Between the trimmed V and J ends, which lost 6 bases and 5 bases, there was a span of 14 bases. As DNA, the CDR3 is TGTGCCAGCAGCCTGCGGAGGGCCAATAATTCACCCCTCCACTTT. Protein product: CASSLRRANNSPLHF.

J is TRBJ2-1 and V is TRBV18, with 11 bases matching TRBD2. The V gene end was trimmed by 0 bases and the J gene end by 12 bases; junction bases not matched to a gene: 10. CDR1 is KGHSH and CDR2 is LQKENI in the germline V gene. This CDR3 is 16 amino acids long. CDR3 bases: TGTGCCAGCTCACCACCGTTGCTAGCGGGGGGTGAGGTGCAGTTCTTC. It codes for CASSPPLLAGGEVQFF.

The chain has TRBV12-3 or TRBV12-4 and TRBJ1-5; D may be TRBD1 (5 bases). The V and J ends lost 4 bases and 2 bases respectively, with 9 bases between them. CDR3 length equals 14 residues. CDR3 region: CASSSPGRNQPQHF. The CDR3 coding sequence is TGTGCCAGCAGTTCCCCGGGACGCAATCAGCCCCAGCATTTT.

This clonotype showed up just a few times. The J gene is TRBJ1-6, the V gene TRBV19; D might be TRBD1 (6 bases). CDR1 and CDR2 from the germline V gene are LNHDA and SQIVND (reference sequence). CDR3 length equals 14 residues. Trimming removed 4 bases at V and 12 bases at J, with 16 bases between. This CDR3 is CASSNRQDTGPLHF. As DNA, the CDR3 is TGTGCCAGTAGTAATCGACAGGATACTGGACCCCTCCACTTT.

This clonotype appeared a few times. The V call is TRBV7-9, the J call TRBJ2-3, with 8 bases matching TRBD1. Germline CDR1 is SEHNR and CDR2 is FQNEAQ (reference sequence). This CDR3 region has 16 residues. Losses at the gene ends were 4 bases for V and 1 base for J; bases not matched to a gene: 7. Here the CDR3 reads CASSSTTGARTDTQYF. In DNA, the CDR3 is TGTGCCAGCAGCTCGACGACAGGGGCCCGCACAGATACGCAGTATTTT.

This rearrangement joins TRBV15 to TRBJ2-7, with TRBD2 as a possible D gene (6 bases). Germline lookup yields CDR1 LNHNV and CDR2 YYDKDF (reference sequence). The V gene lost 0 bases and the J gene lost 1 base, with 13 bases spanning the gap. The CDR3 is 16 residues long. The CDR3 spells CATSRELGSGSYEQYF. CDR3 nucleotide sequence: TGTGCCACCAGCAGAGAGCTCGGGAGTGGATCCTACGAGCAGTACTTC.

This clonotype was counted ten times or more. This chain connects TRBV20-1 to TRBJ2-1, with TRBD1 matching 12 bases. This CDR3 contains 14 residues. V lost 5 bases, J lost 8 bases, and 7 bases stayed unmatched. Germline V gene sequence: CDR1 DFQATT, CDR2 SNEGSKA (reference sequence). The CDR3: CSAVRDRGRDEQFF. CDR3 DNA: TGCAGTGCTGTCCGGGACAGGGGGCGGGATGAGCAGTTCTTC.

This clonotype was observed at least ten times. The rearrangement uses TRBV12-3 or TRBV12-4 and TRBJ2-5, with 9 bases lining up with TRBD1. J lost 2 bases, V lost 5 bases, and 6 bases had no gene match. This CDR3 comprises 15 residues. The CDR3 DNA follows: TGTGCCAGCAGTCGCGGACAGGGGCGTCAAGAGACCCAGTACTTC. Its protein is CASSRGQGRQETQYF.

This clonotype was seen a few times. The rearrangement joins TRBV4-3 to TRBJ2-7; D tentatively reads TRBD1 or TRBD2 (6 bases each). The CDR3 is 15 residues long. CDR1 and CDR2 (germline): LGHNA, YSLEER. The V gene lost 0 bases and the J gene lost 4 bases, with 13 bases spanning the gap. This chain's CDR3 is CASSQDDGGGYEQYF. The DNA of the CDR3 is TGCGCCAGCAGCCAAGATGACGGAGGGGGTTACGAGCAGTACTTC.

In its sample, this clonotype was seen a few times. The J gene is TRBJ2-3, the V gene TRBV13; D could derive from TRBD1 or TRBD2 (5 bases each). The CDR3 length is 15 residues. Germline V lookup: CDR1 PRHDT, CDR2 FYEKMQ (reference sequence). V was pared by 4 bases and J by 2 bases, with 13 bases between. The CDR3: CASSSTGTSTDTQYF. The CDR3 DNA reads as TGTGCCAGCAGCTCCACCGGGACCTCCACAGATACGCAGTATTTT.

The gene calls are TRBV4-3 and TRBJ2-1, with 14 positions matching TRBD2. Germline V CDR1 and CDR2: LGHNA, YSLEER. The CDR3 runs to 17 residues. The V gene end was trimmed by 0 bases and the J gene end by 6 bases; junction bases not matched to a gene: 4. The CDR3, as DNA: TGCGCCAGCAGCCAAGAGACTAGCGGGGGGGCCCTCAATGAGCAGTTCTTC. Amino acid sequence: CASSQETSGGALNEQFF.